A selection of T cell receptor beta chains follows, all from one sample in a study of cytomegalovirus exposure and HLA in healthy donors. Profiling relied on immunoSEQ multiplex PCR, and the TCRdb table lists in-frame clones only, not all of them. The table lists approximately 150,000 clones, more than 60% of them singletons. The sample was PBMCs. These receptors were obtained from a man younger than 30 in good health and CMV-seropositive. The CDR3 runs from the conserved cysteine through the conserved F or W. Each record gives: J gene, D gene, V gene, clone size, CDR3 DNA, CDR3 protein. A D gene is named only where the DNA matches it firmly. Rows give clone size only sometimes, using once, few, many, or a class for an expanded clone.

j_gene: TRBJ2-7
d_gene: NA
v_gene: TRBV7-9
abundance: NA
CDR3nt: TGTGCCAGCAGCTTAGAGAGTTACGAGCAGTACTTC
CDR3aa: CASSLESYEQYF

j_gene: TRBJ1-1
d_gene: NA
v_gene: TRBV7-9
abundance: NA
CDR3nt: TGTGCCAGCAGCTTAGGACCGGGTTCGACTGAAGCTTTCTTT
CDR3aa: CASSLGPGSTEAFF

j_gene: TRBJ1-5
d_gene: NA
v_gene: TRBV15
abundance: NA
CDR3nt: TGTGCCACCAGCAGAGATCGTGGGGGGATTCAGCCCCAGCATTTT
CDR3aa: CATSRDRGGIQPQHF

j_gene: TRBJ2-3
d_gene: TRBD1
v_gene: TRBV6-4
abundance: NA
CDR3nt: TGTGCCAGCAGTCGTTCCAGGGGGCTCAACACAGATACGCAGTATTTT
CDR3aa: CASSRSRGLNTDTQYF

j_gene: TRBJ2-7
d_gene: TRBD2
v_gene: TRBV10-3
abundance: NA
CDR3nt: TGTGCCACCGCAAGCGGGAGTTCCAACGAGCAGTACTTC
CDR3aa: CATASGSSNEQYF

j_gene: TRBJ1-2
d_gene: TRBD1
v_gene: TRBV6-5
abundance: few
CDR3nt: TGTGCCAGCAGCTTCGGGGACAGGGCCTATGGCTACACCTTC
CDR3aa: CASSFGDRAYGYTF

j_gene: TRBJ2-1
d_gene: TRBD2
v_gene: TRBV28
abundance: NA
CDR3nt: TGTGCCAGCAGTTTTGGCGGGGGGATAGGGTACAATGAGCAGTTCTTC
CDR3aa: CASSFGGGIGYNEQFF

j_gene: TRBJ2-3
d_gene: TRBD2
v_gene: TRBV5-1
abundance: NA
CDR3nt: TGCGCCAGCAGCCCCTGGTTAGCGGGAGCCGGAGATACGCAGTATTTT
CDR3aa: CASSPWLAGAGDTQYF

j_gene: TRBJ2-7
d_gene: TRBD1
v_gene: TRBV5-6
abundance: NA
CDR3nt: TGTGCCAGCAGCTTGGTTCTGGACAGGAAAGGCTCCTACGAGCAGTACTTC
CDR3aa: CASSLVLDRKGSYEQYF

j_gene: TRBJ1-1
d_gene: NA
v_gene: TRBV4-1
abundance: NA
CDR3nt: TGCGCCAGCAGCCAAGGGAGCAGAATCATGAACACTGAAGCTTTCTTT
CDR3aa: CASSQGSRIMNTEAFF

j_gene: TRBJ1-1
d_gene: NA
v_gene: TRBV5-1
abundance: NA
CDR3nt: TGCGCCAGCAGCTTGGCCCCTTGGGGGGGAATCACTGAAGCTTTCTTT
CDR3aa: CASSLAPWGGITEAFF

j_gene: TRBJ1-1
d_gene: TRBD1
v_gene: TRBV7-2
abundance: few
CDR3nt: TGTGCCAGCAGCCCCGACAGGGCAAAACGATCGGCTTTCTTT
CDR3aa: CASSPDRAKRSAFF

j_gene: TRBJ2-7
d_gene: NA
v_gene: TRBV7-9
abundance: NA
CDR3nt: TGTGCCAGCAGCGCCCCCGGAGGAGGGGCCGAGCAGTACTTC
CDR3aa: CASSAPGGGAEQYF

j_gene: TRBJ1-5
d_gene: NA
v_gene: TRBV5-8
abundance: NA
CDR3nt: TGTGGCAGCAGCTTAGGGGACACGGGGAATCAGCCCCAGCATTTT
CDR3aa: CGSSLGDTGNQPQHF

j_gene: TRBJ1-5
d_gene: NA
v_gene: TRBV29-1
abundance: once
CDR3nt: TGCAGCGTAGCATTTAGCAATCAGCCCCAGCATTTT
CDR3aa: CSVAFSNQPQHF

j_gene: TRBJ2-5
d_gene: NA
v_gene: TRBV18
abundance: NA
CDR3nt: TGTGCCAGCTCCCACGGACAGAGGGAGACCCAGTACTTC
CDR3aa: CASSHGQRETQYF

j_gene: TRBJ1-6
d_gene: NA
v_gene: TRBV28
abundance: once
CDR3nt: TGTGCCAGCAGTGAACAGAGCCTGAGCTCCTATAATTCACCCCTCCACTTT
CDR3aa: CASSEQSLSSYNSPLHF

j_gene: TRBJ1-2
d_gene: NA
v_gene: TRBV25-1
abundance: NA
CDR3nt: TGTGCCAGCAGTGAATATCAGGGTAACTATGGCTACACCTTC
CDR3aa: CASSEYQGNYGYTF

j_gene: TRBJ2-7
d_gene: NA
v_gene: TRBV5-6
abundance: NA
CDR3nt: TGTGCCAGCAGCTTGGCCGTCACGGGAACTAGAGGGGAGCAGTACTTC
CDR3aa: CASSLAVTGTRGEQYF

j_gene: TRBJ1-1
d_gene: TRBD1
v_gene: TRBV7-2
abundance: NA
CDR3nt: TGTGCCAGCAGCCCCAGGACAGGGGTGGACACTGAAGCTTTCTTT
CDR3aa: CASSPRTGVDTEAFF

j_gene: TRBJ2-1
d_gene: NA
v_gene: TRBV7-6
abundance: few
CDR3nt: TGTGCCAGCAGCTTAGCGGGAGGTTCTACTGAGCAGTTCTTC
CDR3aa: CASSLAGGSTEQFF

j_gene: TRBJ2-7
d_gene: NA
v_gene: TRBV28
abundance: once
CDR3nt: TGTGCCAGCAGTTTATTGGTAGGGGTGAAAAAAGAGCAGTACTTC
CDR3aa: CASSLLVGVKKEQYF

j_gene: TRBJ2-7
d_gene: TRBD1
v_gene: TRBV15
abundance: NA
CDR3nt: TGTGCCACCAGCAGCTACCGGGACAGGGACTACGAGCAGTACTTC
CDR3aa: CATSSYRDRDYEQYF

j_gene: TRBJ2-2
d_gene: NA
v_gene: TRBV15
abundance: NA
CDR3nt: TGTGCCACCAGCAGAGCTGCCGGGGAGCTGTTTTTT
CDR3aa: CATSRAAGELFF

j_gene: TRBJ2-6
d_gene: TRBD1
v_gene: TRBV14
abundance: NA
CDR3nt: TGTGCCAGCAGCCCTTACAGGGGGCGGCAATCTGGGGCCAACGTCCTGACTTTC
CDR3aa: CASSPYRGRQSGANVLTF

j_gene: TRBJ2-7
d_gene: TRBD1
v_gene: TRBV6-5
abundance: NA
CDR3nt: TGTGCCAGTCGGACAGGTGCCTCCTACGAGCAGTACTTC
CDR3aa: CASRTGASYEQYF

j_gene: TRBJ1-2
d_gene: NA
v_gene: TRBV5-4
abundance: NA
CDR3nt: TGTGCCAGCAGCTTGGTTCTGACAGCAAACTATGGCTACACCTTC
CDR3aa: CASSLVLTANYGYTF

j_gene: TRBJ1-5
d_gene: NA
v_gene: TRBV28
abundance: NA
CDR3nt: TGTGCCAGCAGTTACGGGTCTGGCAATCAGCCCCAGCATTTT
CDR3aa: CASSYGSGNQPQHF

j_gene: TRBJ2-7
d_gene: NA
v_gene: TRBV10-3
abundance: NA
CDR3nt: TGTGCCATCACCGAACGAGGGAGGACGGGTCTGGACGAGCAGTACTTC
CDR3aa: CAITERGRTGLDEQYF

j_gene: TRBJ1-5
d_gene: NA
v_gene: TRBV27
abundance: NA
CDR3nt: TGTGCCAGCAGTTTATCGCGTTTGACAGTTACCCAGCATTTT
CDR3aa: CASSLSRLTVTQHF

j_gene: TRBJ2-2
d_gene: NA
v_gene: TRBV18
abundance: NA
CDR3nt: TGTGCCAGCTCACCACGAGTTACCGGGGAGCTGTTTTTT
CDR3aa: CASSPRVTGELFF

j_gene: TRBJ2-2
d_gene: NA
v_gene: TRBV27
abundance: NA
CDR3nt: TGTGCCAGCGGACACCAGGGCTCCGGGGAGCTGTTTTTT
CDR3aa: CASGHQGSGELFF

j_gene: TRBJ2-4
d_gene: NA
v_gene: TRBV6-6
abundance: once
CDR3nt: TGTGCCAGCAGGAGGACAGCCCTAGCCAAAAACATTCAGTACTTC
CDR3aa: CASRRTALAKNIQYF

j_gene: TRBJ1-1
d_gene: NA
v_gene: TRBV19
abundance: NA
CDR3nt: TGTGCCAGTAGTATGTCACAGAACACTGAAGCTTTCTTT
CDR3aa: CASSMSQNTEAFF

j_gene: TRBJ2-3
d_gene: TRBD2
v_gene: TRBV7-3
abundance: few
CDR3nt: TGTGCCAGCAGCTTAAGTGCTAGCGGGTCTTCTAGCACAGATACGCAGTATTTT
CDR3aa: CASSLSASGSSSTDTQYF

j_gene: TRBJ2-6
d_gene: TRBD1
v_gene: TRBV11-3
abundance: NA
CDR3nt: TGTGCCAGCAGCCAGGGGGCTGGGGATACTGGGGCCAACGTCCTGACTTTC
CDR3aa: CASSQGAGDTGANVLTF

j_gene: TRBJ2-1
d_gene: TRBD2
v_gene: TRBV11-2
abundance: NA
CDR3nt: TGTGCCAGCAGCCCTAGCGGGAGGGCGGGAAATGAGCAGTTCTTC
CDR3aa: CASSPSGRAGNEQFF

j_gene: TRBJ2-1
d_gene: TRBD2
v_gene: TRBV28
abundance: few
CDR3nt: TGTGCCAGCAGTTTCCCGGGACTAGCGGACTCCTACAATGAGCAGTTCTTC
CDR3aa: CASSFPGLADSYNEQFF

j_gene: TRBJ2-7
d_gene: TRBD1
v_gene: TRBV18
abundance: once
CDR3nt: TGTGCCAGCTCACAATTAGGACAGGGACCCTCCTACGAGCAGTACTTC
CDR3aa: CASSQLGQGPSYEQYF

j_gene: TRBJ1-4
d_gene: TRBD1
v_gene: TRBV2
abundance: NA
CDR3nt: TGTGCCAGCTTCCACAGGGGGGCAGATGAAAAACTGTTTTTT
CDR3aa: CASFHRGADEKLFF

j_gene: TRBJ1-4
d_gene: TRBD1
v_gene: TRBV27
abundance: NA
CDR3nt: TGTGCCAGCAGTCCGGGACAGGGATTAAATGAAAAACTGTTTTTT
CDR3aa: CASSPGQGLNEKLFF

j_gene: TRBJ2-7
d_gene: TRBD1
v_gene: TRBV29-1
abundance: NA
CDR3nt: TGCAGCGTTGAGGAGCCGGGACAGGGGCCCTACGAGCAGTACTTC
CDR3aa: CSVEEPGQGPYEQYF

j_gene: TRBJ2-7
d_gene: NA
v_gene: TRBV7-9
abundance: NA
CDR3nt: TGTTCCAGCAGCTTCGGGATCTACGAGCAGTACTTC
CDR3aa: CSSSFGIYEQYF

j_gene: TRBJ1-1
d_gene: NA
v_gene: TRBV30
abundance: NA
CDR3nt: TGTGCCTGGAGTGCCGGACCGGGGACTGAAGCTTTCTTT
CDR3aa: CAWSAGPGTEAFF

j_gene: TRBJ1-1
d_gene: NA
v_gene: TRBV6-1
abundance: NA
CDR3nt: TGTGCCAGCAGTGAAGCCCCGGGGGGGTCTTTTAAAGCTTTCTTT
CDR3aa: CASSEAPGGSFKAFF

j_gene: TRBJ2-7
d_gene: NA
v_gene: TRBV30
abundance: NA
CDR3nt: TGTGCCTGGAGTCCCCAGACCTACGAGCAGTACTTC
CDR3aa: CAWSPQTYEQYF

j_gene: TRBJ2-7
d_gene: TRBD2
v_gene: TRBV27
abundance: NA
CDR3nt: TGTGCCAGCAGTTTCCGGATAGCGGGAGGGAGCTCCTACGAGCAGTACTTC
CDR3aa: CASSFRIAGGSSYEQYF

j_gene: TRBJ1-2
d_gene: NA
v_gene: TRBV2
abundance: few
CDR3nt: TGTGCCAGCAGTGCAGACTATGGCTACACCTTC
CDR3aa: CASSADYGYTF

j_gene: TRBJ2-1
d_gene: NA
v_gene: TRBV9
abundance: NA
CDR3nt: TGTGCCAGCAGCGTAGAGGCAGGGAGGTACTCCTACAATGAGCAGTTCTTC
CDR3aa: CASSVEAGRYSYNEQFF

j_gene: TRBJ2-7
d_gene: TRBD2
v_gene: TRBV18
abundance: NA
CDR3nt: TGTGCCAGCTCACCCCGGACTAGCGGGAGTTACGAGCAGTACTTC
CDR3aa: CASSPRTSGSYEQYF

j_gene: TRBJ2-1
d_gene: NA
v_gene: TRBV9
abundance: NA
CDR3nt: TGTGCCAGCAGCGCTACAGGGTCCTACAATGAGCAGTTCTTC
CDR3aa: CASSATGSYNEQFF

j_gene: TRBJ2-3
d_gene: NA
v_gene: TRBV7-9
abundance: once
CDR3nt: TGTTCCAGCAGCTTGGGAACGGGAGCCATCACAGATACGCAGTATTTT
CDR3aa: CSSSLGTGAITDTQYF

j_gene: TRBJ2-7
d_gene: TRBD1
v_gene: TRBV5-5
abundance: NA
CDR3nt: TGTGCCAGCAGCCCGGATGTGGGACAGGCCCCCTACGAGCAGTACTTC
CDR3aa: CASSPDVGQAPYEQYF

j_gene: TRBJ1-5
d_gene: TRBD1
v_gene: TRBV29-1
abundance: NA
CDR3nt: TGCAGCGTTGTTACCGGGACAGGGGTTCAGCCCCAGCATTTT
CDR3aa: CSVVTGTGVQPQHF

j_gene: TRBJ2-2
d_gene: NA
v_gene: TRBV28
abundance: NA
CDR3nt: TGTGCCAGCATAAGGGGTGGCACCGGGGAGCTGTTTTTT
CDR3aa: CASIRGGTGELFF

j_gene: TRBJ2-1
d_gene: NA
v_gene: TRBV19
abundance: few
CDR3nt: TGTGCCAGTAGTATAGAGAAGTACGGGACAGAGCAGTTCTTC
CDR3aa: CASSIEKYGTEQFF

j_gene: TRBJ2-5
d_gene: NA
v_gene: TRBV18
abundance: NA
CDR3nt: TGTGCCAGCTCACCAACGACACTCCAAGAGACCCAGTACTTC
CDR3aa: CASSPTTLQETQYF

j_gene: TRBJ2-7
d_gene: TRBD2
v_gene: TRBV28
abundance: NA
CDR3nt: TGTGCCAGCAGTCTCGGGACGGCTAGCGGCTCCTACGAGCAGTACTTC
CDR3aa: CASSLGTASGSYEQYF

j_gene: TRBJ1-2
d_gene: NA
v_gene: TRBV16
abundance: NA
CDR3nt: TGTGCCAGCAGCCCCACCCAAGGGGCGGACTATGGCTACACCTTC
CDR3aa: CASSPTQGADYGYTF